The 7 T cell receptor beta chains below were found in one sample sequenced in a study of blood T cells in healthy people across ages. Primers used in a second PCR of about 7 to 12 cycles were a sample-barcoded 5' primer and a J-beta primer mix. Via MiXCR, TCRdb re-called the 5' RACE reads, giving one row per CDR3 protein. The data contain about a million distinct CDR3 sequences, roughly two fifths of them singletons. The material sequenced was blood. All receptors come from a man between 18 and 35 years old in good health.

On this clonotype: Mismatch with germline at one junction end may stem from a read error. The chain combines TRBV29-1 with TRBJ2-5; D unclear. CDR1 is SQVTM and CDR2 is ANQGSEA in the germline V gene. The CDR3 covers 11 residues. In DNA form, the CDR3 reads TGCAACGTTGAGGTCGGGGAGACCCAGTACTTC. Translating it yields CNVEVGETQYF.

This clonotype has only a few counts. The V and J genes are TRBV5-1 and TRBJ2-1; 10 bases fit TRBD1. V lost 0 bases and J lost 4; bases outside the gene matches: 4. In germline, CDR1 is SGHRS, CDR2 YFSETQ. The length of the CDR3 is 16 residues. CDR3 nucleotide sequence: TGCGCCAGCAGCTTGGCCGGGACAGGGGATTACAATGAGCAGTTCTTC. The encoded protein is CASSLAGTGDYNEQFF.

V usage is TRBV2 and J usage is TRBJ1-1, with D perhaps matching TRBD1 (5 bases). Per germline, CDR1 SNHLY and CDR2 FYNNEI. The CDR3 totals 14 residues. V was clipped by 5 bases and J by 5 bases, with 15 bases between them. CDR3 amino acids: CASSLNPDTTEAFF. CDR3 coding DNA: TGTGCCAGCAGTTTAAATCCGGACACGACTGAAGCTTTCTTT.

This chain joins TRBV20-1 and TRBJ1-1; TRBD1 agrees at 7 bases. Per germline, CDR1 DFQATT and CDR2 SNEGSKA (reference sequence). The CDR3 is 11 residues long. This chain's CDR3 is CSQGGYTEAFF. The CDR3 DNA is TGCAGCCAGGGGGGCTACACTGAAGCTTTCTTT.

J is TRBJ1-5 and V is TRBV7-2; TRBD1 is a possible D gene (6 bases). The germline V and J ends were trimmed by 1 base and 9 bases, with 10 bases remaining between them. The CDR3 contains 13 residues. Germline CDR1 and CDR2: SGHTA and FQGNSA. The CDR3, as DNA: TGTGCCAGCAGCTTAGGGGGGGCTCCGCCCCAGCATTTT. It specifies CASSLGGAPPQHF.

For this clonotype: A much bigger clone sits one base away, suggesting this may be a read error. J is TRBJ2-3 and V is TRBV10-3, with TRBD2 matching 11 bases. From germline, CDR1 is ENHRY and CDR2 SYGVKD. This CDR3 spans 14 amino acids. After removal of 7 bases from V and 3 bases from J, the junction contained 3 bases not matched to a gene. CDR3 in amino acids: CAITSGGMTDTQYF. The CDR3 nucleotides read TGTGCCATCACTAGCGGGGGGATGACAGATACGCAGTATTTT.

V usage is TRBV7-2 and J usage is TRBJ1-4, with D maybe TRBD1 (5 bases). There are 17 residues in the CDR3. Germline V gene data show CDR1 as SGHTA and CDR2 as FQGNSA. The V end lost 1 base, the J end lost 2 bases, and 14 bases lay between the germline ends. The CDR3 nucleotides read TGTGCCAGCAGCTTAGACGGGGACTTCGGGACTAATGAAAAACTGTTTTTT. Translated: CASSLDGDFGTNEKLFF. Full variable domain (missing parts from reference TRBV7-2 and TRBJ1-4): GAGVSQSPSNKVTEKGKDVELRCDPISGHTALYWYRQSLGQGLEFLIYFQGNSAPDKSGLPSDRFSAERTGGSVSTLTIQRTQQEDSAVYLCASSLDGDFGTNEKLFFGSGTQLSVL.